Reported below is one TCR beta chain. The data stem from a study of blood T cell repertoires in COVID-19. Original processing methods: Estimated nucleated cell counts came from reference gene primer amplification. This table comes from immunoSEQ multiplex PCR, and its TCRdb copy is limited to in-frame clones, with some not included. D and trimming come from the DNA, and the V and J calls and clone size come from that table. The profile shows about 200,000 clones, just under 85% of them singletons. The CDR3 runs to 20 residues. The V gene's germline CDR1 is MGHRA and CDR2 YSYEKL. The V and J ends lost 2 bases and 6 bases, in that order; junction bases with no gene match: 20.

This chain uses TRBV4-1 with TRBJ1-5; 9 nucleotides line up with TRBD1. This TCR derives from a man aged 55 to 70 with COVID-19, enrolled during active disease. Input material: peripheral blood. CDR3 nucleotides: TGCGCCAGCAGCCAATCTCCCCCGGCGCCGGGACAGGGAGAGGGTCAGCCCCAGCATTTT. This codes for CASSQSPPAPGQGEGQPQHF.